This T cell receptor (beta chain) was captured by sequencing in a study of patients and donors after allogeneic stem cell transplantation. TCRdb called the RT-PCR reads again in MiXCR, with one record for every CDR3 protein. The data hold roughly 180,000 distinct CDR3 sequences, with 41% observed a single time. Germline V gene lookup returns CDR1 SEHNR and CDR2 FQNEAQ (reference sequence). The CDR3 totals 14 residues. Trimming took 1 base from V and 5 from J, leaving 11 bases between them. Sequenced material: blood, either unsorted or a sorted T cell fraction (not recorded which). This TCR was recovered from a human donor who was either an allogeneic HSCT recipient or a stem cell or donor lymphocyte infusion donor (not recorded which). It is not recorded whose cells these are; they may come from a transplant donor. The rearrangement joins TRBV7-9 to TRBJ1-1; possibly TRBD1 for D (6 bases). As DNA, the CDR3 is TGTGCCAGCAGCTTAGACAGGGTTAAGACTGAAGCTTTCTTT. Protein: CASSLDRVKTEAFF. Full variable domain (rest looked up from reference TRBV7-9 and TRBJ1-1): DTGVSQNPRHKITKRGQNVTFRCDPISEHNRLYWYRQTLGQGPEFLTYFQNEAQLEKSRLLSDRFSAERPKGSFSTLEIQRTEQGDSAMYLCASSLDRVKTEAFFGQGTRLTVV.